The rows below give T cell receptor beta chains drawn from one sample of a study of blood T cell repertoires in COVID-19. Repertoires were generated with immunoSEQ multiplex PCR, while TCRdb's copy carries only in-frame clones and drops some. The table shows fewer than 300,000 clones, with more than 85% occurring only once. Sequenced: peripheral blood. The receptors were gathered from a young man with acute or convalescent COVID-19. Both conserved end residues are part of each CDR3. A D gene is named only where the DNA matches it firmly. Some rows mark clone size as missing; the rest say once, few, many or name a class of expanded clone.

once	TRBD1	TRBV28	TRBJ2-7	TGTGCCAGCAGTTTATTACAGGGGGCGAGCTCCTACGAGCAGTACTTC	CASSLLQGASSYEQYF
.	TRBD1	TRBV30	TRBJ2-7	TGTGCCTGGAGTCAGGGGGTCTCCTACGAGCAGTACTTC	CAWSQGVSYEQYF
.	.	TRBV5-1	TRBJ1-1	TGCGCCAGCAGCTTGTACGGAACCGCGGGCCCTGAAGCTTTCTTT	CASSLYGTAGPEAFF
.	.	TRBV9	TRBJ2-7	TGTGCCAGCAGCTATAGACTCACAAGCTACGAGCAGTACTTC	CASSYRLTSYEQYF
.	TRBD1	TRBV6-5	TRBJ1-5	TGTGCCAGCAGGGGGGGGACAGGGCACAATCAGCCCCAGCATTTT	CASRGGTGHNQPQHF
few	.	TRBV7-2	TRBJ2-7	TGTGCCAGCAGCGGACGACTATATATCGAGCAGTACTTC	CASSGRLYIEQYF
.	.	TRBV9	TRBJ2-3	TGTGCCAGCAGCGGTCCCGGGGGCACAGATACGCAGTATTTT	CASSGPGGTDTQYF
once	.	TRBV25-1	TRBJ1-4	TGTGCCAGCAACCGAGGCCCCTCTCGCGAAAAACTGTTTTTT	CASNRGPSREKLFF
.	TRBD1	TRBV27	TRBJ2-7	TGTGCCAGCAGTCTTGGACAGGGAAGGATGACCTACGAGCAGTACTTC	CASSLGQGRMTYEQYF
.	TRBD1	TRBV27	TRBJ2-2	TGTGCCAGCAGCCCTACTCCGGGACAGGGTTATCTGTGGCTTGTGGCCGGGGAGCTGTTTTTT	CASSPTPGQGYLWLVAGELFF
.	TRBD2	TRBV6-2/TRBV6-3	TRBJ2-1	TGTGCCAGCAGTTACACGGGGGGGCTTAGGGAGCAGTTCTTC	CASSYTGGLREQFF
.	TRBD1	TRBV18	TRBJ2-1	TGTGCCAGCTCACCGGGACAGGGGGCGTACAATGAGCAGTTCTTC	CASSPGQGAYNEQFF
.	.	TRBV5-1	TRBJ2-1	TGCGCCAGCAGCTTAACGGTGAGCTCCTACAATGAGCAGTTCTTC	CASSLTVSSYNEQFF
.	.	TRBV5-1	TRBJ1-2	TGCGCCAGCAGTTTGACGGACTATGGCTACACCTTC	CASSLTDYGYTF
.	.	TRBV6-5	TRBJ1-1	TGTGCCAGCAGTTACTCCCCCAGGAACACTGAAGCTTTCTTT	CASSYSPRNTEAFF
.	.	TRBV4-1	TRBJ1-2	TGCGCCAGCAGCCAAAGGGAGGGGGCTAACTATGGCTACACCTTC	CASSQREGANYGYTF
.	.	TRBV3-1/TRBV3-2	TRBJ2-1	TGTGCCAGCAGCCAAGAGGCAGGGAATGATGAGCAGTTCTTC	CASSQEAGNDEQFF
few	.	TRBV30	TRBJ1-2	TGTGCCTGGAGTGAACTTAGGGGTGGCTACACCTTC	CAWSELRGGYTF
.	TRBD1	TRBV5-4	TRBJ2-5	TGTGCCAGCAGGGGAGACAGGGTATGGGGAGAGACCCAGTACTTC	CASRGDRVWGETQYF
.	.	TRBV4-1	TRBJ1-4	TGCGCCAGCAGCCAGGACAGATATAATGAAAAACTGTTTTTT	CASSQDRYNEKLFF
.	TRBD2	TRBV30	TRBJ2-2	TGTGCCTGGAGTGTATTACCGACCCGAGTAGCGGGTGGCTTCGGGGAGCTGTTTTTT	CAWSVLPTRVAGGFGELFF
.	.	TRBV29-1	TRBJ1-6	TGCAGCGCCCGGGTCGGGGGCTCCTATAATTCACCCCTCCACTTT	CSARVGGSYNSPLHF
.	.	TRBV28	TRBJ1-2	TGTGCCAGCAGCCCAAGAGGAGGCTACACCTTC	CASSPRGGYTF
once	TRBD2	TRBV5-1	TRBJ2-1	TGCGCCAGCCATATTTTAGCGGGAGTGGACAATGAGCAGTTCTTC	CASHILAGVDNEQFF
once	.	TRBV30	TRBJ1-5	TGTGCCTGGACGCGTACGATTCGGGGACAGCCCCAGCATTTT	CAWTRTIRGQPQHF
.	.	TRBV9	TRBJ1-1	TGTGCCAGCAGCGTAGATCTCCTCCCGAACACTGAAGCTTTCTTT	CASSVDLLPNTEAFF
.	.	TRBV18	TRBJ1-1	TGTGCCAGCTCACCCACCTCCCGGGGATTGGGCACTGAAGCTTTCTTT	CASSPTSRGLGTEAFF
.	.	TRBV3-1/TRBV3-2	TRBJ2-7	TGTGCCAGCAGCCTGGGCGTTTGGGACGAGCAGTACTTC	CASSLGVWDEQYF
.	.	TRBV20-1	TRBJ1-5	TGCAGTGCTAGTGCGGTTCTTAGCAATCAGCCCCAGCATTTT	CSASAVLSNQPQHF
.	TRBD1	TRBV3-1/TRBV3-2	TRBJ1-5	TGTGCCAGCAGCCCTAGCGTGGGACAGGGGGATCAGCCCCAGCATTTT	CASSPSVGQGDQPQHF
.	.	TRBV30	TRBJ2-1	TGTGCCTGGAGCAGGGGTATGCAGTACAATGAGCAGTTCTTC	CAWSRGMQYNEQFF
.	TRBD1	TRBV19	TRBJ1-1	TGTGCCAGTAGCGACAGGGGTCTGAACACTGAAGCTTTCTTT	CASSDRGLNTEAFF
.	.	TRBV10-2	TRBJ1-1	TGCGCCAGCAGTAGGACACCCAAGATGAACACTGAAGCTTTCTTT	CASSRTPKMNTEAFF
.	TRBD1	TRBV19	TRBJ1-5	TGTGCCAGTAGTATACCAGGACAGGGAATAGGTCAGCCCCAGCATTTT	CASSIPGQGIGQPQHF
.	.	TRBV6-5	TRBJ1-6	TGTGCCAGCAGTCCAGTCCATAATTCACCCCTCCACTTT	CASSPVHNSPLHF
.	.	TRBV30	TRBJ1-1	TGTGCCTGGGGACGACAGAACACTGAAGCTTTCTTT	CAWGRQNTEAFF
.	.	TRBV27	TRBJ1-2	TGTGCCAGCAGGGGGGGAGGCCGAGGCTACACCTTC	CASRGGGRGYTF
.	.	TRBV15	TRBJ1-1	TGTGCCACTGCCCTAGGGAGCATGAACACTGAAGCTTTCTTT	CATALGSMNTEAFF
.	.	TRBV6-5	TRBJ1-1	TGTGCCAGCAAGGAGAGGACAGTCCCCCCAGCTTTCTTT	CASKERTVPPAFF
.	.	TRBV3-1/TRBV3-2	TRBJ2-7	TGTGCCAGCAGCCAAGGAGGAGGTCCCACCCTCGAGCAGTACTTC	CASSQGGGPTLEQYF
.	.	TRBV18	TRBJ1-1	TGTGCCAGCTCACTGAACAGGAACACTGAAGCTTTCTTT	CASSLNRNTEAFF